This TCR beta chain was sequenced in a study of early T cells in non-severe SARS-CoV-2 infection. For the study at large: Whole-blood bulk RNA, unsorted, was sequenced, and chains were unpaired. The study's findings and limits: Matching results from VDJdb favored anti-spike CD8 responses, leaving private and CD4 specificities undetected.

This clonotype was detected many times. Its antigen remains unidentified. The V gene lost 6 bases and the J gene lost 8 bases, with 28 bases spanning the gap. Germline assignment: CDR1 SQVTM and CDR2 ANQGSEA. The CDR3 has 17 residues. Individual cDNA molecules received unique molecular identifiers during library preparation. TCRdb itself ran the 5' RACE reads through MiXCR, one entry per CDR3 protein. The sample contains about 48,000 distinct CDR3 sequences, 13% of which appear only once. The TCR comes from an adult who was a healthcare worker with PCR-confirmed SARS-CoV-2 infection or an uninfected control (not recorded which). Material for sequencing was whole blood. This chain connects TRBV29-1 to TRBJ2-2, with D possibly being TRBD2 (5 bases). In DNA form, the CDR3 reads TGCAGCGTCCCCGTCGGTGCCTTCCGGGGTACAAAGGGGGAGCTGTTTTTT. Its translation is CSVPVGAFRGTKGELFF.